Listed below are T cell receptor beta chains from one sample, sequenced in a study of control samples from healthy donors and cancer patients. The protocol was immunoSEQ multiplex PCR, while the TCRdb copy is restricted to in-frame clones and leaves out a portion. Among under 150,000 clones listed, 80% to 95% were seen once. Material for sequencing was blood. These receptors were taken from a man younger than 40 in good health. Both conserved end residues are part of each CDR3. D genes are given only for firm matches. Expanded clones get a size class; other rows say once, few or many, or leave the size out.

>TRBV28|NA|TRBD2|TRBJ2-7
TGTGCCAGCAGTTTCTCGGGGACTAGCGGGTTCCTGAACGAGCAGTACTTC
CASSFSGTSGFLNEQYF
>TRBV2|NA|TRBD1|TRBJ2-7
TGTGCCGGAACTCACGGGACAGGGGCCTACGAGCAGTACTTC
CAGTHGTGAYEQYF
>TRBV12-3/TRBV12-4|NA|NA|TRBJ2-7
TGTGCCAGCAGCTTCCTGGGTATGTACGAGCAGTACTTC
CASSFLGMYEQYF
>TRBV30|NA|NA|TRBJ1-2
TGTGCCTGGAGTACACAGGAGAAAAATGGCTACACCTTC
CAWSTQEKNGYTF
>TRBV3-1/TRBV3-2|NA|TRBD2|TRBJ2-4
TGTGCCAGCAGCCCGAGGACTAGCGGGAGTGGGGGCAAAAACATTCAGTACTTC
CASSPRTSGSGGKNIQYF
>TRBV5-1|NA|TRBD1|TRBJ2-7
TGCGCCAGCAGCTTGGGTTGGACAGGGAGTGTCGACGAGCAGTACTTC
CASSLGWTGSVDEQYF
>TRBV15|NA|TRBD2|TRBJ2-5
TGTGCCACCAGCAGAGGGACTAGCGGGAGCAGGGGGGCTTGGGAGACCCAGTACTTC
CATSRGTSGSRGAWETQYF
>TRBV7-6|NA|NA|TRBJ2-7
TGTGCCAGCAGCCCGGAGACAGCCTACGAGCAGTACTTC
CASSPETAYEQYF
>TRBV5-8|NA|NA|TRBJ2-1
TGTGCCAGCAGCTTTACGGAAAACTCCTACAATGAGCAGTTCTTC
CASSFTENSYNEQFF
>TRBV4-1|NA|TRBD1|TRBJ1-6
TGCGCCAGCAGCGAGGACAGGGGTAATTCACCCCTCCACTTT
CASSEDRGNSPLHF
>TRBV19|few|NA|TRBJ1-1
TGTGCCACCAAGGAGCACCAGAACACTGAAGCTTTCTTT
CATKEHQNTEAFF
>TRBV7-8|NA|NA|TRBJ2-7
TGTGCCAGCAGCGCGGACCCGCGAAAATACGAGCAGTACTTC
CASSADPRKYEQYF
>TRBV5-7|NA|TRBD1|TRBJ2-7
TGTGCCAGCAGCTTGTTGCCCCCCAGACAGGGTGGTTACGAGCAGTACTTC
CASSLLPPRQGGYEQYF
>TRBV6-5|NA|NA|TRBJ1-1
TGTGCCAGCACGGGACTTAACACTGAAGCTTTCTTT
CASTGLNTEAFF
>TRBV5-4|NA|TRBD1|TRBJ2-2
TGTGCCAGCAGCTGGGGGACAGGGAACACCGGGGAGCTGTTTTTT
CASSWGTGNTGELFF
>TRBV28|NA|NA|TRBJ1-2
TGTGCCACCCGACAAACAGCCCATGGCTACACCTTC
CATRQTAHGYTF
>TRBV18|NA|TRBD1|TRBJ2-6
TGTGCCAGCTCACCCGGGACAGGGGTTCCCTCTGGGGCCAACGTCCTGACTTTC
CASSPGTGVPSGANVLTF
>TRBV15|NA|TRBD1|TRBJ1-1
TGTGCCACCAGCAGAGATCAGGGGGGGAACACTGAAGCTTTCTTT
CATSRDQGGNTEAFF
>TRBV11-3|NA|NA|TRBJ2-1
TGTGCCAGCAGCGGCCGTCTTGCGGTCTACCTCAATGAGCAGTTCTTC
CASSGRLAVYLNEQFF